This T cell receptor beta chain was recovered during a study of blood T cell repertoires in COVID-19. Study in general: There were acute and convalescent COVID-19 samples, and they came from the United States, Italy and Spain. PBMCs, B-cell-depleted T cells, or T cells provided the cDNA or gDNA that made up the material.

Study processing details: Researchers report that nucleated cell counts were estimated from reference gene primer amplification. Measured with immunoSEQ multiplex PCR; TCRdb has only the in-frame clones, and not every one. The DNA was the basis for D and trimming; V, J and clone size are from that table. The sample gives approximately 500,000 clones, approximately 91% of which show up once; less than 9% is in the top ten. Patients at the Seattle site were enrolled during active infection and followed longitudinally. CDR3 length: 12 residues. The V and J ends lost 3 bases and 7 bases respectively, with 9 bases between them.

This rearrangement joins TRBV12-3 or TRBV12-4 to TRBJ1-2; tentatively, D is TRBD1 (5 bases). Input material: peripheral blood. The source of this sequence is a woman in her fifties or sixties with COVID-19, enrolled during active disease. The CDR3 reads CASSLHQGGYTF. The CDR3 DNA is TGTGCCAGCAGTTTGCATCAGGGTGGCTACACCTTC.